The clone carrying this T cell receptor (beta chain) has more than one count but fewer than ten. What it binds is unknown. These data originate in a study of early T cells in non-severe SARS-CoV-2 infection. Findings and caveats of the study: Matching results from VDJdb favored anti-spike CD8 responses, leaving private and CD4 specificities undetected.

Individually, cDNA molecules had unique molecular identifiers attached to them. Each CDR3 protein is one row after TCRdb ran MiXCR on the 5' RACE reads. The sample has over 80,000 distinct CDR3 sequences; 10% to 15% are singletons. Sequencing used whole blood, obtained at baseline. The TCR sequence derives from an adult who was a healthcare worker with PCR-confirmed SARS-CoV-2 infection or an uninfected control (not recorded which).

The CDR3 DNA is TGTGCCTGGAGCGAGGGGGCCCCCACCTACGAGCAGTACTTC. Its translation is CAWSEGAPTYEQYF. V usage is TRBV30 and J usage is TRBJ2-7, with TRBD1 identical over 7 bases. Germline loops: CDR1 GTSNPN, CDR2 SVGIG (reference sequence). Trimming removed 3 bases from V and 2 bases from J; junction bases left unmatched: 7. The CDR3 covers 14 residues.